Below are 18 T cell receptor beta chains sequenced from a single sample in a study of cytomegalovirus exposure and HLA in healthy donors. Here immunoSEQ multiplex PCR was the method, and the copy in TCRdb shows in-frame clones only, minus some. The sample includes around 150,000 clones, around 90% seen only once; the top ten take about 3%. The sample consisted of PBMCs. These TCRs come from a young woman in good health and CMV-seropositive.

This clone was seen only a few times. The rearrangement links TRBV11-2 to TRBJ2-5; TRBD2 matches at 9 bases. CDR3 length: 16 residues. Germline CDR1 is SGHAT and CDR2 is FQNNGV. J was trimmed by 5 bases and V by 0 bases; bases with no gene match: 7. Here the CDR3 reads CASSLDVSGGGETQYF. The CDR3 coding sequence is TGTGCCAGCAGCTTAGATGTTAGCGGGGGTGGGGAGACCCAGTACTTC.

This chain connects TRBV5-1 to TRBJ2-6; unclear D gene. The CDR3 sequence is 15 residues long. Germline CDR1 and CDR2: SGHRS and YFSETQ. The ends were cut back, 5 bases at V and 2 bases at J, with 11 bases in the middle. The CDR3 DNA is TGCGCCAGCAGAATGACACTCACTGGGGCCAACGTCCTGACTTTC. This translates into CASRMTLTGANVLTF.

The V and J genes are TRBV4-2 and TRBJ2-1; 7 nucleotides line up with TRBD2. The V segment lost 2 bases and the J segment 10 bases; nucleotides outside the gene matches: 11. Looked up from germline, CDR1 is LGHNA and CDR2 is YNFKEQ. The CDR3 runs to 15 residues. As DNA, the CDR3 is TGTGCCAGCAGCCAAACCAATGCCCAGCGGGGAGAGCAGTTCTTC. Its translation is CASSQTNAQRGEQFF.

The chain is built from TRBV15 and TRBJ2-2; 7 bases match TRBD1. The CDR3 is made up of 17 amino acids. Germline CDR1 and CDR2: LNHNV and YYDKDF (reference sequence). V lost 0 bases and J lost 6; bases outside the gene matches: 10. The CDR3 is CATSRDGDRELPGELFF. The CDR3 nucleotides are TGTGCCACCAGCAGAGATGGAGACAGGGAATTACCCGGGGAGCTGTTTTTT.

This clone is a singleton in its sample. The gene calls are TRBV18 and TRBJ2-5; TRBD2 matches at 7 bases. The germline V gene has CDR1 KGHSH and CDR2 LQKENI. This CDR3 region has 13 residues. J was trimmed by 5 bases and V by 1 base; bases with no gene match: 1. The CDR3 nucleotides are TGTGCCAGCTCACCACTCGGGGGGGAGACCCAGTACTTC. Encoded protein: CASSPLGGETQYF.

The rearrangement uses TRBV4-3 and TRBJ1-4; 10 bases map to TRBD1. Trimming took 1 base from V and 2 from J; bases not matched to a gene: 1. The CDR3 totals 16 residues. The germline V gene encodes CDR1 LGHNA and CDR2 YSLEER. CDR3 sequence reads: CASSQGDRGTNEKLFF. CDR3 sequence (DNA): TGCGCCAGCAGCCAAGGGGACAGGGGTACTAATGAAAAACTGTTTTTT.

The CDR3 protein is CASSETPAGRYRGYTF. The DNA of the CDR3 is TGTGCCAGCAGTGAAACCCCGGCCGGCCGATACAGGGGCTACACCTTC. The rearrangement uses TRBV2 and TRBJ1-2; possible D gene TRBD1, 5 bases. V was clipped by 2 bases and J by 8 bases, with 21 bases between them. CDR3 length equals 16 residues. The germline V gene has CDR1 SNHLY and CDR2 FYNNEI.

This clone was detected a few times. The chain joins TRBV19 to TRBJ2-1; D is possibly TRBD1 (6 bases). Germline lookup yields CDR1 LNHDA and CDR2 SQIVND (reference sequence). This CDR3 has 15 residues. Trimming shortened V by 4 bases and J by 10 bases, and 20 bases separated the two germline ends. DNA of the CDR3: TGTGCCAGTAGTAACCCCGGGACACGGTACGGGGAGCAGTTCTTC. Protein product: CASSNPGTRYGEQFF. Full variable domain (rest looked up from reference TRBV19 and TRBJ2-1): DGGITQSPKYLFRKEGQNVTLSCEQNLNHDAMYWYRQDPGQGLRLIYYSQIVNDFQKGDIAEGYSVSREKKESFPLTVTSAQKNPTAFYLCASSNPGTRYGEQFFGPGTRLTVL.

The rearrangement joins TRBV4-2 to TRBJ2-7, with 8 nucleotides matching TRBD2. The CDR3 is made up of 15 amino acids. Germline CDR1 is LGHNA and CDR2 is YNFKEQ. J lost 3 bases, V lost 1 base, and 5 bases had no gene match. This chain's CDR3 is CASSQGGSGIYEQYF. The CDR3 DNA sequence: TGTGCCAGCAGCCAAGGGGGTAGCGGGATCTACGAGCAGTACTTC.

The chain joins TRBV4-1 to TRBJ2-7; 13 bases map to TRBD2. The CDR3 is 17 residues long. Germline V lookup: CDR1 MGHRA, CDR2 YSYEKL. J gave up 1 base and V 4 bases, and 7 bases lay outside the gene matches. CDR3 amino acids: CASSPRTSGGPSYEQYF. DNA of the CDR3: TGCGCCAGCAGCCCCAGGACTAGCGGGGGCCCGTCCTACGAGCAGTACTTC.

This chain joins TRBV28 and TRBJ2-1; D remains ambiguous. CDR3 length: 14 amino acids. The V end lost 3 bases, the J end lost 1 base, and 7 bases lay between the germline ends. The germline CDR1 and CDR2 sequences are MDHEN and SYDVKM. DNA of the CDR3: TGTGCCAGCAGTTTGAGCTTGTCCTACAATGAGCAGTTCTTC. Translation: CASSLSLSYNEQFF.

This chain uses TRBV18 with TRBJ2-7; TRBD2 is a possible D gene (6 bases). The CDR3 is 13 residues long. V shed 3 bases and J shed 1 base, with 7 bases lying between them. Germline V CDR1 and CDR2: KGHSH, LQKENI. As DNA, the CDR3 is TGTGCCAGCTCACCGGAGGGTTCCTACGAGCAGTACTTC. Encoded protein: CASSPEGSYEQYF. The variable domain in full, completed from reference TRBV18 and TRBJ2-7, reads NAGVMQNPRHLVRRRGQEARLRCSPMKGHSHVYWYRQLPEEGLKFMVYLQKENIIDESGMPKERFSAEFPKEGPSILRIQQVVRGDSAAYFCASSPEGSYEQYFGPGTRLTVT.

The chain combines TRBV4-1 with TRBJ1-3; D remains unclear. Trimming shortened V by 2 bases and J by 0 bases, and 11 bases separated the two germline ends. The CDR3 is 16 residues long. Per the germline V gene, CDR1 is MGHRA and CDR2 is YSYEKL. CDR3 DNA sequence: TGCGCCAGCAGCCAACTTCGGAGCCTCTCTGGAAACACCATATATTTT. Protein sequence: CASSQLRSLSGNTIYF.

This rearrangement joins TRBV6-6 to TRBJ2-5; 7 bases agree with TRBD2. Losses at the gene ends were 6 bases for V and 5 bases for J; bases not matched to a gene: 6. The CDR3 loop spans 13 amino acids. Germline V lookup: CDR1 MNHNY, CDR2 SVGAGI (reference sequence). The DNA of the CDR3 is TGTGCCAGCAGGGAGGGAGGGAAGGAGACCCAGTACTTC. Amino acids: CASREGGKETQYF.

V usage is TRBV5-1 and J usage is TRBJ2-7; TRBD1 aligns across 7 bases. From germline, CDR1 is SGHRS and CDR2 YFSETQ. The CDR3 spans 12 residues. V lost 3 bases and J lost 5; bases outside the gene matches: 2. CDR3 protein: CASSSQGDEQYF. CDR3 in DNA: TGCGCCAGCAGCTCGCAGGGGGACGAGCAGTACTTC.

The chain recombines TRBV5-1 with TRBJ1-1, with a tentative D call TRBD1 (5 bases). The V gene lost 0 bases and the J gene lost 6 bases, with 18 bases spanning the gap. The CDR3 spans 16 residues. From germline, CDR1 is SGHRS and CDR2 YFSETQ. Here the CDR3 reads CASSLVVGGVSAEAFF. The CDR3 nucleotides are TGCGCCAGCAGCTTGGTTGTCGGGGGAGTTTCTGCTGAAGCTTTCTTT.

This CDR3 is CASTWTGGRTEAFF. The CDR3 DNA reads TGTGCCAGCACTTGGACAGGGGGAAGGACTGAAGCTTTCTTT. The J gene is TRBJ1-1, the V gene TRBV6-1, with TRBD1 matching 10 bases. The CDR3 is 14 residues long. With V trimmed by 7 bases and J by 5 bases, 7 bases remained unmatched. Germline V gene lookup returns CDR1 MNHNS and CDR2 SASEGT.

This chain connects TRBV7-2 to TRBJ1-6; 7 bases match TRBD1. This CDR3 spans 17 amino acids. CDR1 and CDR2 from the germline V gene are SGHTA and FQGNSA. V lost 6 bases, J lost 9 bases, and 17 bases stayed unmatched. The DNA of the CDR3 is TGTGCCAGCAGATCCGTAGGACAGGCCGCCCCATTTTCACCCCTCCACTTT. It codes for CASRSVGQAAPFSPLHF.